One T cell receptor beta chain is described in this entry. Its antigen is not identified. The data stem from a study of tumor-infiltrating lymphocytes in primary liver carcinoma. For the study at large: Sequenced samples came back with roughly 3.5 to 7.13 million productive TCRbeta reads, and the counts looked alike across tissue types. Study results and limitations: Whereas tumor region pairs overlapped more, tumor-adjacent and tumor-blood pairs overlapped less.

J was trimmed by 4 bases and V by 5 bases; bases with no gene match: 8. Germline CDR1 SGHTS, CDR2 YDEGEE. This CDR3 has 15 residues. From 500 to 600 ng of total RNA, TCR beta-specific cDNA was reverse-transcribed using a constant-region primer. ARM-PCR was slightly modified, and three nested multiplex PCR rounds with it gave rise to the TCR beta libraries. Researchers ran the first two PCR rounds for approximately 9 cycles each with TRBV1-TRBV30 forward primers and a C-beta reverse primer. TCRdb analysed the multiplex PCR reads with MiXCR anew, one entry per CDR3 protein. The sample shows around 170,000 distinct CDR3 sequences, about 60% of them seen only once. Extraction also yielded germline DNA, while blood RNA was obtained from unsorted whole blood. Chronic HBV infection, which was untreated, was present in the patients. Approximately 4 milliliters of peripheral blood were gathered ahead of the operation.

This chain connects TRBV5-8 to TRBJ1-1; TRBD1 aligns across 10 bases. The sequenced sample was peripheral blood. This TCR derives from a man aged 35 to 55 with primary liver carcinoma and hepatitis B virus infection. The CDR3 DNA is TGTGCCAGCAGTTTGAGGTGGACAGGGGGCACTGAAGCTTTCTTT. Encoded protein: CASSLRWTGGTEAFF.